Given below is one T cell receptor (beta chain) in context. What it binds is unknown. Sequencing used immunoSEQ multiplex PCR; TCRdb keeps in-frame clones, though not all of them. The table has about 17,000 clones, 73% seen once. The sample originates from a study of OX40 agonist ivuxolimab in advanced cancers. Study overall: Patients were given ivuxolimab, an antibody that agonizes OX40 (CD134).

Germline V gene data show CDR1 as SGHNT and CDR2 as YENEEA. V was clipped by 1 base and J by 0 bases, with 16 bases between them. The CDR3 has 17 amino acids. Study-wide findings and caveats: The study found that CD8+ T cells averaged more expanded clones than CD4+.

This chain joins TRBV11-3 and TRBJ2-7; D perhaps matches TRBD1 (5 bases). This sequence was found in an adult with an advanced solid tumor such as melanoma, head and neck, liver or kidney cancer. This specimen was CD4+ or CD8+ T cells sorted from blood, taken in a trial of the OX40 agonist ivuxolimab. As DNA, the CDR3 is TGTGCCAGCAGCTTAGGAGGTCAGGGTGTGTTCTCCTACGAGCAGTACTTC. The encoded protein is CASSLGGQGVFSYEQYF.